The 11 T cell receptor beta chains in this list originate from one sample, sequenced in a study of vaccination effects on CD4 cells after COVID-19. ViraFEST expansion of antigen-specific CD4+ T cells with viral peptide pools preceded sequencing. Following 10 days of culture, CD4+ T cells were isolated. This individual tested PCR-positive for SARS-CoV-2 infection between March and December 2020. Measured with immunoSEQ multiplex PCR; TCRdb has only the in-frame clones, and not every one. The sample includes about 45,000 clones, around 74% of them seen just once. These receptors' targets are unknown. Source: CD4+ T cells from PBMCs cultured with a peptide pool, taken before COVID-19 vaccination. These TCRs come from a human donor who had a prior SARS-CoV-2 infection.

The chain carries TRBV5-1 and TRBJ1-6, with D perhaps TRBD1 (6 bases). The CDR3 is 16 residues long. The germline V gene has CDR1 SGHRS and CDR2 YFSETQ. Trimming took off 4 bases at V and 3 bases at J, with 14 bases between the two ends. The CDR3 DNA is TGCGCCAGCAGCCTAGGACAGACTTTCTATAATTCACCCCTCCACTTT. It yields the protein CASSLGQTFYNSPLHF.

The chain combines TRBV18 with TRBJ2-5, with D unresolved. CDR3 length: 12 amino acids. The V end lost 5 bases, the J end lost 3 bases, and 7 bases lay between the germline ends. Looked up from germline, CDR1 is KGHSH and CDR2 is LQKENI. The CDR3 loop is CASSSSEETQYF. The CDR3 DNA follows: TGTGCCAGCTCATCATCGGAAGAGACCCAGTACTTC.

The chain is built from TRBV15 and TRBJ2-7; 9 bases are a match to TRBD1. Germline lookup yields CDR1 LNHNV and CDR2 YYDKDF (reference sequence). V lost 3 bases and J lost 1; bases outside the gene matches: 4. The length of the CDR3 is 15 residues. CDR3 sequence: CATSRGQGPSYEQYF. CDR3 nucleotides: TGTGCCACCAGCAGGGGACAGGGACCTTCCTACGAGCAGTACTTC.

This rearrangement joins TRBV9 to TRBJ2-3; D not certain. From germline, CDR1 is SGDLS and CDR2 YYNGEE. This CDR3 is built from 15 residues. Trimming removed 1 base at V and 6 bases at J, with 15 bases between. CDR3 protein: CASSVSPVLSDTQYF. The CDR3 bases are TGTGCCAGCAGCGTATCCCCCGTACTCTCCGATACGCAGTATTTT.

In this sample, this clone turned up a few times. The genes are TRBV20-1 and TRBJ2-5; 8 nucleotides match TRBD2. CDR1 and CDR2 (germline): DFQATT, SNEGSKA (reference sequence). The CDR3 spans 14 residues. Losses at the gene ends were 6 bases for V and 8 bases for J; bases not matched to a gene: 14. The CDR3 bases are TGCAGTGCAAGTCCCCGGGGGGGCCCAGTTACCCAGTACTTC. It is translated as CSASPRGGPVTQYF.

The V gene is TRBV28, the J gene TRBJ2-2; D is possibly TRBD1 (6 bases). The CDR3 spans 15 residues. The V end lost 6 bases, the J end lost 3 bases, and 14 bases lay between the germline ends. From germline, CDR1 is MDHEN and CDR2 SYDVKM. CDR3 residues: CASRHRDTYTGELFF. In DNA form, the CDR3 reads TGTGCCAGCAGGCACCGGGACACCTACACCGGGGAGCTGTTTTTT.

The CDR3 coding sequence is TGTGCCAGCTCACCCGGGTGGACGGCGGCTTCCTACGAGCAGTACTTC. Its translation is CASSPGWTAASYEQYF. V usage is TRBV18 and J usage is TRBJ2-7, with unresolved D. V was cut by 3 bases and J by 1 base, with 16 bases left in between. The length of the CDR3 is 16 residues. Germline V gene sequence: CDR1 KGHSH, CDR2 LQKENI. The full variable domain, in which reference TRBV18 and TRBJ2-7 provide the parts outside the CDR3, is NAGVMQNPRHLVRRRGQEARLRCSPMKGHSHVYWYRQLPEEGLKFMVYLQKENIIDESGMPKERFSAEFPKEGPSILRIQQVVRGDSAAYFCASSPGWTAASYEQYFGPGTRLTVT.

This chain connects TRBV7-9 to TRBJ2-3, with D tentatively TRBD2 (7 bases). Germline loops: CDR1 SEHNR, CDR2 FQNEAQ (reference sequence). The length of the CDR3 is 15 residues. Trimming left V 1 base short and J 5 bases short, with 13 bases between. The CDR3 reads CASSLEGGPIDTQYF. CDR3 nucleotides: TGTGCCAGCAGCTTAGAGGGGGGGCCTATAGATACGCAGTATTTT.

The rearrangement links TRBV2 to TRBJ1-1; D not certain. This CDR3 has 13 amino acids. Germline V gives CDR1 SNHLY, CDR2 FYNNEI. V dropped 6 bases and J dropped 1 base, with 9 bases sitting between them. In DNA, the CDR3 is TGTGCCAGCAGCCGTAGCAGGAACACTGAAGCTTTCTTT. Translating it yields CASSRSRNTEAFF.

This sequence joins TRBV29-1 and TRBJ2-6; D is unresolved. V was trimmed by 3 bases and J by 1 base, leaving 4 bases between them. CDR1 is SQVTM and CDR2 is ANQGSEA in the germline V gene. The CDR3 spans 13 residues. CDR3 sequence: CSVEGSGANVLTF. The DNA of the CDR3 is TGCAGCGTTGAGGGATCTGGGGCCAACGTCCTGACTTTC.

The CDR3 loop is CSVEAGADEKLFF. The DNA for the CDR3 is TGCAGCGTTGAAGCTGGGGCGGATGAAAAACTGTTTTTT. The chain uses TRBV29-1 and TRBJ1-4, with a tentative D call TRBD1 (5 bases). Germline values: CDR1 SQVTM, CDR2 ANQGSEA. CDR3 length equals 13 residues. V lost 1 base and J lost 6, with 9 bases in between.